This T cell receptor beta chain was recorded in a study of lymphopenia after photon versus proton radiotherapy. Germline CDR1 and CDR2: MNHEY and SMNVEV (reference sequence). The CDR3 is made up of 13 amino acids. The V end lost 2 bases, the J end lost 4 bases, and 8 bases lay between the germline ends. The assay was immunoSEQ multiplex PCR, and TCRdb's table has in-frame clones only and misses some. The table has about 40,000 clones, over 75% seen once. Findings and limits, study-wide: Under photons, naive T cells and diversity fell while effector/memory populations rose. After the lymphocyte nadir, photon-treated repertoires showed oligoclonal expansion, especially of CD8+ Temra cells.

Concerning this clone itself: The antigen is undetermined.

This chain links TRBV27 with TRBJ1-2; D perhaps matches TRBD1 (5 bases). The source of this sequence is a man aged 50 to 60 with gastric cancer. The material sequenced was peripheral blood, taken from a patient treated with photon-based radiotherapy. CDR3 in amino acids: CASSLEGTYGYTF. CDR3 bases: TGTGCCAGCAGTTTAGAGGGGACCTATGGCTACACCTTC.